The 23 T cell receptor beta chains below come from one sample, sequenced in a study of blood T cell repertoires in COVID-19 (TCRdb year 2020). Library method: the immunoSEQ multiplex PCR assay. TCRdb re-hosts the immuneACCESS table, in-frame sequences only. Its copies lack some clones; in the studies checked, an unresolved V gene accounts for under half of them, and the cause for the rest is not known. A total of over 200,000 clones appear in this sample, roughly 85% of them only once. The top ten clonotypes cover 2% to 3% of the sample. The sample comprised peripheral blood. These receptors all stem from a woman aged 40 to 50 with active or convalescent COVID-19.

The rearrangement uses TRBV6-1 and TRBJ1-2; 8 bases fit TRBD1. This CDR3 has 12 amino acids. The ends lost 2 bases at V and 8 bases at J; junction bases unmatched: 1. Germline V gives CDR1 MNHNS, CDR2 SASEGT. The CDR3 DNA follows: TGTGCCAGCAGTGAACACAGGGGGGGCTACACCTTC. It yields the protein CASSEHRGGYTF.

CDR3 in DNA: TGTGCCAGAAAGGACAGGGAAAGTTCACCCCTCCACTTT. This codes for CARKDRESSPLHF. The rearrangement links TRBV5-3 to TRBJ1-6, with 8 bases matching TRBD1. TRBV5-3 is sorted into the ORF group, with uncertain function. V was pared by 6 bases and J by 9 bases, with 5 bases of the junction left unmatched. This CDR3 has 13 residues.

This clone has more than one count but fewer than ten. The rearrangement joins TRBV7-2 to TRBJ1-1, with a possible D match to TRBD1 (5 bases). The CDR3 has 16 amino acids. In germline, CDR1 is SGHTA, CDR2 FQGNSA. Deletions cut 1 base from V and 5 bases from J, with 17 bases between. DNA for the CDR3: TGTGCCAGCAGCTTAGTGACTCCTGGGGGGTGGACTGAAGCTTTCTTT. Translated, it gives CASSLVTPGGWTEAFF.

The CDR3 DNA is TGTGCCAGCAGTTCCCCGGGACAGGGGCCCTACGAGCAGTACTTC. Translation: CASSSPGQGPYEQYF. The rearrangement uses TRBV28 and TRBJ2-7, with 10 nucleotides matching TRBD1. Germline V lookup: CDR1 MDHEN, CDR2 SYDVKM. J lost 2 bases, V lost 4 bases, and 5 bases had no gene match. The CDR3 consists of 15 residues.

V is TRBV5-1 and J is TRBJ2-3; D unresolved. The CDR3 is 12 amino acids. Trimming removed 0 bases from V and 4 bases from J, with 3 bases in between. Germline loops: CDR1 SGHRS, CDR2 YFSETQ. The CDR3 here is CASSLAADTQYF. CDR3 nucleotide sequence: TGCGCCAGCAGCTTGGCGGCAGATACGCAGTATTTT. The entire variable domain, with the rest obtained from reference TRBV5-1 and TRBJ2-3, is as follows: KAGVTQTPRYLIKTRGQQVTLSCSPISGHRSVSWYQQTPGQGLQFLFEYFSETQRNKGNFPGRFSGRQFSNSRSEMNVSTLELGDSALYLCASSLAADTQYFGPGTRLTVL.

In DNA, the CDR3 is TGCAGTGCTAGTACGCGGGGGGACCTAAACACCGGGGAGCTGTTTTTT. Protein product: CSASTRGDLNTGELFF. The chain recombines TRBV20-1 with TRBJ2-2; 8 nucleotides line up with TRBD2. With 3 bases clipped from V and 2 bases from J, the junction kept 8 bases outside the gene matches. The CDR3 runs to 16 residues. Germline V CDR1 and CDR2: DFQATT, SNEGSKA (reference sequence).

The CDR3 spells CASSQDSYSGGWYNEQFF. The CDR3 DNA reads TGCGCCAGCAGCCAAGATAGTTATAGCGGGGGGTGGTACAATGAGCAGTTCTTC. The chain combines TRBV4-1 with TRBJ2-1; 10 nucleotides agree with TRBD2. CDR3 length: 18 amino acids. The ends lost 0 bases at V and 4 bases at J; junction bases unmatched: 9. Germline CDR1 and CDR2: MGHRA and YSYEKL.

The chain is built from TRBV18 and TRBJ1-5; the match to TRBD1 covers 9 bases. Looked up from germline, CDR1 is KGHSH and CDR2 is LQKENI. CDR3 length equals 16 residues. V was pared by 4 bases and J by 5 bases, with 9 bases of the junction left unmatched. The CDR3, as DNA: TGTGCCAGCTCACTAACACAGGGGGCTGTTGATCAGCCCCAGCATTTT. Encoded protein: CASSLTQGAVDQPQHF.

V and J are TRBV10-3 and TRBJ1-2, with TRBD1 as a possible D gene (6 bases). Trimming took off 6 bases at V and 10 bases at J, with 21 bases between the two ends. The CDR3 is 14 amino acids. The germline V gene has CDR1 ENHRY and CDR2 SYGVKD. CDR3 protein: CAIRGGGARGVYTF. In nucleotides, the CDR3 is TGTGCCATCAGAGGAGGGGGGGCCCGGGGGGTCTACACCTTC.

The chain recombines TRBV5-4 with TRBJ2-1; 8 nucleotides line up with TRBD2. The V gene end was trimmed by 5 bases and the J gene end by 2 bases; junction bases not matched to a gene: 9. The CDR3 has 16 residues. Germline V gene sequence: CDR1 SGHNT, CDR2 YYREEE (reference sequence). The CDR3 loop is CASRDNTGGTYNEQFF. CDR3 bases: TGTGCCAGCAGGGATAATACGGGGGGGACCTACAATGAGCAGTTCTTC. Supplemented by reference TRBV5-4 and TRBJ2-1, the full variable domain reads ETGVTQSPTHLIKTRGQQVTLRCSSQSGHNTVSWYQQALGQGPQFIFQYYREEENGRGNFPPRFSGLQFPNYSSELNVNALELDDSALYLCASRDNTGGTYNEQFFGPGTRLTVL.

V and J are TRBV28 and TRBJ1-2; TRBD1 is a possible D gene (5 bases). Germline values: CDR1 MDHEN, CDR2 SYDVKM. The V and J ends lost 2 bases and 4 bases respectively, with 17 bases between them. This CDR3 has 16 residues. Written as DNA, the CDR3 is TGTGCCAGCAGTTTAGGGTCAGGGCCCTGGGGCTATGGCTACACCTTC. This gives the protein CASSLGSGPWGYGYTF.

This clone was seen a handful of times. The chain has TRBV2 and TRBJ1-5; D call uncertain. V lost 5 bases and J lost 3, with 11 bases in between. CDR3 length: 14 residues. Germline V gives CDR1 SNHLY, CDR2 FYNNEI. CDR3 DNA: TGTGCCAGCAGTTGGAGCAACTCCAATCAGCCCCAGCATTTT. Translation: CASSWSNSNQPQHF.

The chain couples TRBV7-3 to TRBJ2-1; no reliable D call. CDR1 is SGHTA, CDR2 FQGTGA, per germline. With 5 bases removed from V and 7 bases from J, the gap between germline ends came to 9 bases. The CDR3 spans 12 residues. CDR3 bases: TGTGCCAGCAGCCCTCCGTCGAATGAGCAGTTCTTC. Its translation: CASSPPSNEQFF.

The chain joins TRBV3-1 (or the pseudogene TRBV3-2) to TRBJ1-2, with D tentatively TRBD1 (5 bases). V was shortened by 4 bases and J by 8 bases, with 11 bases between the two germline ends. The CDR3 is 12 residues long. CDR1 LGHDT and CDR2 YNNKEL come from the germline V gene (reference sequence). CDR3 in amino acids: CASSRTRQGYTF. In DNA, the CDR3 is TGTGCCAGCAGCCGCACGAGACAGGGCTACACCTTC.

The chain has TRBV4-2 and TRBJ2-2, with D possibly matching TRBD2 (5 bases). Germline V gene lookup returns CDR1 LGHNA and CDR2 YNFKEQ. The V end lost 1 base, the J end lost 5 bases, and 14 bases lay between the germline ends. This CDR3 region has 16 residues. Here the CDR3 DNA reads TGTGCCAGCAGCCAAGGAAGGTCGCCGGGGACCGGGGAGCTGTTTTTT. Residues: CASSQGRSPGTGELFF.

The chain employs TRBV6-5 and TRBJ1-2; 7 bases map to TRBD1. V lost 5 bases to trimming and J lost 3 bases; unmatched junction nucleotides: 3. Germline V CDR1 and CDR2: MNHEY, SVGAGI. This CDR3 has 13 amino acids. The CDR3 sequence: CASSRGQDYGYTF. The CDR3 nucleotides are TGTGCCAGCAGTAGGGGGCAGGACTATGGCTACACCTTC.

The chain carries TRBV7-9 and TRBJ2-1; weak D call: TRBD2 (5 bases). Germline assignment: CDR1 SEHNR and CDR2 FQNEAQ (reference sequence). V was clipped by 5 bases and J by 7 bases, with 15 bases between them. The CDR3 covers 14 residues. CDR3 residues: CASSLLHTGNEQFF. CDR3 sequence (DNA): TGTGCCAGCAGCCTATTACACACGGGGAATGAGCAGTTCTTC.

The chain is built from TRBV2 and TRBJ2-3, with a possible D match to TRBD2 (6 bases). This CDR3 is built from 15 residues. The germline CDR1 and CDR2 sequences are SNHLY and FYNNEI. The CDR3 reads CANGGWGSSTDTQYF. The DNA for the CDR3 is TGTGCAAATGGGGGGTGGGGCTCTAGCACAGATACGCAGTATTTT. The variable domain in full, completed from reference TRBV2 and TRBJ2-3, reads EPEVTQTPSHQVTQMGQEVILRCVPISNHLYFYWYRQILGQKVEFLVSFYNNEISEKSEIFDDQFSVERPDGSNFTLKIRSTKLEDSAMYFCANGGWGSSTDTQYFGPGTRLTVL.

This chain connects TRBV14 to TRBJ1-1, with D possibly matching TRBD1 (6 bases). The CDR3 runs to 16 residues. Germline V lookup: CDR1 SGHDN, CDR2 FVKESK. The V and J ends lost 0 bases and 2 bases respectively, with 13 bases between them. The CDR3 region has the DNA TGTGCCAGCAGCCAAGATCAGGCAGGGGCCAACACTGAAGCTTTCTTT. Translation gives CASSQDQAGANTEAFF.

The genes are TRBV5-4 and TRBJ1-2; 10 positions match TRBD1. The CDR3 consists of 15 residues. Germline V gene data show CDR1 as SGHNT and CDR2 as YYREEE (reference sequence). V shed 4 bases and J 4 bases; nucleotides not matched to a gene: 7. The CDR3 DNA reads TGTGCCAGCAGCGAAGACAGGGGGCAAATCTATGGCTACACCTTC. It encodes CASSEDRGQIYGYTF.

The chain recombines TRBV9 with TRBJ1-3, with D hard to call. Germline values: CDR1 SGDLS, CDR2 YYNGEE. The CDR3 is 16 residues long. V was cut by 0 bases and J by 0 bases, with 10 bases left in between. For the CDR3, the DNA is TGTGCCAGCAGCGTAGCTCACTTTATCTCTGGAAACACCATATATTTT. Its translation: CASSVAHFISGNTIYF.

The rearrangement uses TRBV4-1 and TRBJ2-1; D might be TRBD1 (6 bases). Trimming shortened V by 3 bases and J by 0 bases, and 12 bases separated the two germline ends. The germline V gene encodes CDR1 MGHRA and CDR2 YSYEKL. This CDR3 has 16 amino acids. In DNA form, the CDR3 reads TGCGCCAGCAGCCAGCAACGGGACACCTCCTACAATGAGCAGTTCTTC. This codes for CASSQQRDTSYNEQFF.

In DNA, the CDR3 is TGTGCCAGCAGCTTAGTACCGGGGTCTACTGGAGAGCAGTACTTC. Translation gives CASSLVPGSTGEQYF. The chain links TRBV7-2 to TRBJ2-7; tentative D call: TRBD2 (5 bases). The CDR3 is 15 residues long. Germline assignment: CDR1 SGHTA and CDR2 FQGNSA. The V end lost 1 base, the J end lost 7 bases, and 17 bases lay between the germline ends.